This T cell receptor (beta chain) was captured in a study of glioma-infiltrating T cells after dendritic cell vaccination. Method: immunoSEQ multiplex PCR; TCRdb's copy keeps in-frame clones and lacks some. There are about 50,000 clones in the sample; roughly 90% occur only once, and 5.3% lies in the top ten. Time point reported: after dendritic cell vaccination, including at tumor progression/relapse. The sample here was blood, taken after dendritic cell vaccination. The sequence came from a human donor with glioblastoma.

Here the CDR3 DNA reads TGTGCCAGTAGTATAGTAGAAGACACCGGGGAGCTGTTTTTT. This codes for CASSIVEDTGELFF. This sequence joins TRBV19 and TRBJ2-2; D gene uncertain. V gave up 1 base and J gave up 3 bases, with 6 bases separating them. Per germline, CDR1 LNHDA and CDR2 SQIVND (reference sequence). The CDR3 totals 14 residues.